This T cell receptor (beta chain) was obtained from a study of blood T cell repertoires in COVID-19. Recruitment covered 20 to 25 US areas and drew participants whose ages spanned roughly 18 to 100 years. The CDR3 has 15 amino acids. V shed 0 bases and J shed 2 bases, with 8 bases lying between them. The V gene's germline CDR1 is LGHNA and CDR2 YSLEER. Method: immunoSEQ multiplex PCR; TCRdb's copy keeps in-frame clones and lacks some. The table records hundreds of thousands of clones, around nine tenths of them present only once. The chain combines TRBV4-3 with TRBJ1-3; D remains unclear. The TCR was taken from a woman in her thirties or forties who had recovered from COVID-19. Sequencing was performed on PBMCs or T cells enriched from blood (not recorded which). For the CDR3, the DNA is TGCGCCAGCAGCCAAGATGGCGGGACTGGAAACACCATATATTTT. This codes for CASSQDGGTGNTIYF.